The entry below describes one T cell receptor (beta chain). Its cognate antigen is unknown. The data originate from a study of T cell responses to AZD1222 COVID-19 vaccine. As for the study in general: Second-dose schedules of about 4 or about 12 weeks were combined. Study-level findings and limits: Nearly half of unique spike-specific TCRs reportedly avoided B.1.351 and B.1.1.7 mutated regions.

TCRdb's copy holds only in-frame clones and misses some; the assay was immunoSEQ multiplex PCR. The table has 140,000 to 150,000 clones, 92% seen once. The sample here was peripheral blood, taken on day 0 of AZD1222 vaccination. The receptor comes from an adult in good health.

The CDR3 is CSVAALAGGFSGNEQFF. For the CDR3, the DNA is TGCAGCGTCGCCGCGCTAGCGGGAGGATTTTCGGGAAATGAGCAGTTCTTC. The chain is built from TRBV29-1 and TRBJ2-1, with 11 bases that match TRBD2. CDR3 length equals 17 residues. Losses at the gene ends were 6 bases for V and 7 bases for J; bases not matched to a gene: 17. Looked up from germline, CDR1 is SQVTM and CDR2 is ANQGSEA.